This T cell receptor (beta chain) is from a study of CD8 T cells in ankylosing spondylitis. CDR1 and CDR2 (germline): LNHNV, YYDKDF (reference sequence). V shed 3 bases and J 8 bases; nucleotides not matched to a gene: 9. This CDR3 has 14 residues. Quantitative 5'-RACE was performed with molecular barcodes, and it yielded the TCR beta libraries. One entry per CDR3 protein results from TCRdb running MiXCR on the 5' RACE reads. Of some 130,000 distinct CDR3 sequences listed, roughly 6.6% are singletons. Study-wide results and limits: Clones tied to disease were said to be significantly enriched in matched ankylosing spondylitis synovial fluid.

This clonotype occurred many times. Its antigen is not identified. The sequenced sample was blood, either unsorted or a sorted T cell fraction (not recorded which). The sequence came from a female donor with ankylosing spondylitis or in good health (not recorded which). The chain joins TRBV15 to TRBJ1-2; 7 bases line up with TRBD1. This chain's CDR3 is CATSSSYGTDGYTF. The CDR3 DNA reads as TGTGCCACCAGCAGTTCCTACGGGACAGACGGCTACACCTTC.